The rows below give T cell receptor beta chains drawn from one sample of a study of shared clonotypes between healthy human individuals. Using immunoSEQ multiplex PCR, the repertoire was profiled, and TCRdb retains in-frame clones only, with some absent. The profile covers roughly 2.2 million clones, with 93% appearing a single time and under 0.45% taken by the ten largest. Sequenced material: naive CD4+ T cells from PBMCs. These receptors came from a man aged 18 to 29 in good health. Some clones in this sample may be carry-over from other donors' samples. CDR3s include the opening cysteine and the closing phenylalanine or tryptophan. A D gene is named only where the DNA matches it firmly. Clone size is stated in some rows and not others, as once, few, many or a class when expanded.

TRBD1	TRBV5-1	-	TRBJ1-1	TGCGCCAGCAGCTCCTGGAGGGACAGGAACACTGAAGCTTTCTTT	CASSSWRDRNTEAFF
-	TRBV29-1	-	TRBJ1-2	TGCAGCGTTGGACATCTCGACTATGGCTACACCTTC	CSVGHLDYGYTF
-	TRBV28	-	TRBJ1-5	TGTGCCAGCTTGGGGGGAAATCAGCCCCAGCATTTT	CASLGGNQPQHF
TRBD1	TRBV5-1	-	TRBJ2-7	TGCGCCAGCAGCGAGATCAGGGGGCGAGATCCCTACGAGCAGTACTTC	CASSEIRGRDPYEQYF
-	TRBV27	-	TRBJ1-4	TGTGCCAGCAGTCCCGGTCGTGCCTGGGGGAATGAAAAACTGTTTTTT	CASSPGRAWGNEKLFF
TRBD1	TRBV7-3	-	TRBJ2-1	TGTGCCAGCAGTTTGGGACAGGGGGTCCACAATGAGCAGTTCTTC	CASSLGQGVHNEQFF
-	TRBV2	-	TRBJ2-1	TGTGCCAGCGTTCTAGCGCGCTCCTACAATGAGCAGTTCTTC	CASVLARSYNEQFF
-	TRBV7-2	-	TRBJ2-7	TGTGCCAGCAGCCGAAACCAGGGGGGGGTCGAGCAGTACTTC	CASSRNQGGVEQYF
-	TRBV15	-	TRBJ2-2	TGTGCCACCAGCAGAGACGCTTGGGGCCCGAACACCGGGGAGCTGTTTTTT	CATSRDAWGPNTGELFF
-	TRBV11-2	-	TRBJ2-1	TGTGCCAGCAGCTTGTTCAATGAGCAGTTCTTC	CASSLFNEQFF
-	TRBV2	-	TRBJ2-7	TGTGCCAGCAGTAGGGGGGGTTACGAGCAGTACTTC	CASSRGGYEQYF
-	TRBV19	-	TRBJ2-2	TGTGCCAGTCGCAGGGGGGAAAACACCGGGGAGCTGTTTTTT	CASRRGENTGELFF
TRBD1	TRBV10-1	-	TRBJ2-1	TGCGCCAGCAGTGAGTCGAAGGCGGCGCAACTCCGGACAGGGCCCTACAATGAGCAGTTCTTC	CASSESKAAQLRTGPYNEQFF
TRBD1	TRBV28	-	TRBJ2-2	TGTGCCAGCAGTTTAGCCCGGACAGGCACCGGGGAGCTGTTTTTT	CASSLARTGTGELFF
-	TRBV4-3	-	TRBJ2-1	TGCGCCAGCAGCCAGGAGTACGTGGCGGGAAACTACAATGAGCAGTTCTTC	CASSQEYVAGNYNEQFF
-	TRBV28	-	TRBJ2-5	TGTGCCAGCAACTCCAGGAGCTATAACCAAGAGACCCAGTACTTC	CASNSRSYNQETQYF
-	TRBV6-5	-	TRBJ2-7	TGTGCCAGCAGTTACTCGGCGCTAGCCCTCTCCTACGAGCAGTACTTC	CASSYSALALSYEQYF
-	TRBV2	-	TRBJ2-1	TGTGCCAGCTCATGGGGCGGGAATGAGCAGTTCTTC	CASSWGGNEQFF
TRBD2	TRBV4-1	-	TRBJ2-2	TGCGCCAGCAGACACGGACTAGCGGCTAACACCGGGGAGCTGTTTTTT	CASRHGLAANTGELFF
-	TRBV6-1	-	TRBJ1-4	TGTGCCAGCAGCGGGGGGGGGCTGGGTGAAAAACTGTTTTTT	CASSGGGLGEKLFF
TRBD2	TRBV2	-	TRBJ2-3	TGTGCCAGCATGAGCGGGAAGAGCACAGATACGCAGTATTTT	CASMSGKSTDTQYF
TRBD1	TRBV28	-	TRBJ1-4	TGTGCCAGCAGTCCGGCGGCCGGGACAGGGGGCGGTAAACTGTTTTTT	CASSPAAGTGGGKLFF
TRBD1	TRBV10-1	-	TRBJ2-7	TGCGCCAGCAGTGAGTCGTGGCAGGGGGCCTCTAGCGAGCAGTACTTC	CASSESWQGASSEQYF
-	TRBV6-5	-	TRBJ1-2	TGTGCCAGCAGTTACTCACGGCATTTCTATGGCTACACCTTC	CASSYSRHFYGYTF
-	TRBV7-9	-	TRBJ2-5	TGTGCCAGCAGCAAGGACGAACGGGAGACCCAGTACTTC	CASSKDERETQYF
TRBD2	TRBV7-2	-	TRBJ2-7	TGTGCCAGCAGCTTAGATGGGCGAGAGCGGGGGTCCTACGAGCAGTACTTC	CASSLDGRERGSYEQYF
-	TRBV30	-	TRBJ1-1	TGTGCCTGGAGAGTCGCCCCGAACACTGAAGCTTTCTTT	CAWRVAPNTEAFF
-	TRBV27	-	TRBJ1-1	TGTGCCAGCCAGGAGGGATGGAGGGTTAACACTGAAGCTTTCTTT	CASQEGWRVNTEAFF
TRBD2	TRBV5-1	-	TRBJ2-5	TGCGCCAGCAGCTTTGGGACTAGCGGGATCTTTAAAGAGACCCAGTACTTC	CASSFGTSGIFKETQYF
-	TRBV15	once	TRBJ1-4	TGTGCCACGTCTGGACGGACTAATGAAAAACTGTTTTTT	CATSGRTNEKLFF
-	TRBV7-3	-	TRBJ2-1	TGTGCCAGCAGCTCCTCCGGGACTGTGACCTACAATGAGCAGTTCTTC	CASSSSGTVTYNEQFF
-	TRBV29-1	-	TRBJ2-1	TGCAGCGTTGAGTCGACAGCCTACAATGAGCAGTTCTTC	CSVESTAYNEQFF
-	TRBV2	-	TRBJ1-2	TGTGCCAGCAGAGAAGGTCCCGGGACAAACTATGGCTACACCTTC	CASREGPGTNYGYTF
-	TRBV19	-	TRBJ2-7	TGTGCCAGTCGGCCCTTCCTATCTGTGGGCGAGCAGTACTTC	CASRPFLSVGEQYF
-	TRBV18	-	TRBJ2-7	TGTGCCAGCTCACCACAGGTGGGTCACTCCTACGAGCAGTACTTC	CASSPQVGHSYEQYF
-	TRBV5-1	-	TRBJ1-1	TGCGCCAGCAGCTTGATGGGGGCGCAGAACACTGAAGCTTTCTTT	CASSLMGAQNTEAFF